Listed here are 18 T cell receptor beta chains from one sample, sequenced in a study of blood T cell repertoires in COVID-19. Data came from immunoSEQ multiplex PCR; TCRdb stores just in-frame clones and leaves some out. The sample yields about 330,000 clones, 70% to 90% seen once. The specimen was peripheral blood. The receptors were gathered from a human donor in a cohort sampled during active COVID-19.

The chain links TRBV27 to TRBJ1-5; no firm D call. V was clipped by 4 bases and J by 4 bases, with 8 bases between them. The CDR3 covers 13 residues. CDR1 is MNHEY and CDR2 is SMNVEV in the germline V gene (reference sequence). CDR3: CASSWRENQPQHF. The CDR3 DNA sequence: TGTGCCAGCAGTTGGCGGGAAAATCAGCCCCAGCATTTT.

CDR3 residues: CASSPGQGGETQYF. CDR3 nucleotide sequence: TGTGCCAGCAGCCCGGGACAGGGAGGAGAGACCCAGTACTTC. The V call is TRBV5-8, the J call TRBJ2-5; 9 nucleotides align to TRBD1. CDR1 is SGHTS and CDR2 is YDEGEE in the germline V gene. The CDR3 extends over 14 amino acids. After removal of 4 bases from V and 4 bases from J, the junction contained 5 bases not matched to a gene. Full variable domain (remainder filled in from reference TRBV5-8 and TRBJ2-5): EAGVTQSPTHLIKTRGQQATLRCSPISGHTSVYWYQQALGLGLQFLLWYDEGEERNRGNFPPRFSGRQFPNYSSELNVNALELEDSALYLCASSPGQGGETQYFGPGTRLLVL.

The chain couples TRBV4-2 to TRBJ2-3, with TRBD2 matching 16 bases. Germline V gene sequence: CDR1 LGHNA, CDR2 YNFKEQ. The length of the CDR3 is 18 residues. V lost 4 bases and J lost 4; bases outside the gene matches: 8. The CDR3 nucleotides read TGTGCCAGCAGCCGATCCGGGACTAGCGGGGGGGTGTCAGATACGCAGTATTTT. This sequence encodes CASSRSGTSGGVSDTQYF.

This clone was observed a handful of times. V gene TRBV19 combines with J gene TRBJ2-7, with TRBD1 identical over 11 bases. The germline V gene encodes CDR1 LNHDA and CDR2 SQIVND (reference sequence). The CDR3 contains 11 residues. The J segment lost 6 bases and the V segment lost 11 bases, leaving 3 bases of the junction unmatched. The CDR3 is CASGTGGEQYF. The CDR3 DNA reads as TGTGCCTCCGGGACAGGGGGCGAGCAGTACTTC.

This clone was recorded only once. The DNA for the CDR3 is TGTGCCAGCAGCTCATTACAGGGGCCCTACGAGCAGTACTTC. It translates to CASSSLQGPYEQYF. The chain carries TRBV7-6 and TRBJ2-7, with 7 bases that match TRBD1. Germline loops: CDR1 SGHVS, CDR2 FNYEAQ. CDR3 length equals 14 residues. With 4 bases clipped from V and 2 bases from J, the junction kept 5 bases outside the gene matches.

The V call is TRBV18, the J call TRBJ1-3; 9 bases line up with TRBD1. Germline values: CDR1 KGHSH, CDR2 LQKENI. This CDR3 is 16 amino acids long. The ends lost 4 bases at V and 7 bases at J; junction bases unmatched: 11. This chain's CDR3 is CASSQTGTGHSNTIYF. The CDR3 DNA reads as TGTGCCAGCTCACAGACCGGGACAGGGCATTCGAACACCATATATTTT.

The chain employs TRBV29-1 and TRBJ1-6; D uncertain. Germline loops: CDR1 SQVTM, CDR2 ANQGSEA. The CDR3 extends over 13 amino acids. With 7 bases removed from V and 10 bases from J, the gap between germline ends came to 17 bases. The CDR3 here is CSASRTSSSPLHF. The CDR3 DNA reads TGCAGCGCTTCGAGAACCTCCTCCTCACCCCTCCACTTT.

This rearrangement joins TRBV5-1 to TRBJ2-3; 12 nucleotides match TRBD2. The ends lost 4 bases at V and 14 bases at J; junction bases unmatched: 8. Germline V gene sequence: CDR1 SGHRS, CDR2 YFSETQ. CDR3 length: 13 amino acids. The CDR3 protein is CASSPPLAGGWYF. CDR3 nucleotides: TGCGCCAGCAGCCCTCCACTAGCGGGGGGATGGTATTTT.

This chain uses TRBV11-2 with TRBJ1-4, with a possible D match to TRBD1 (5 bases). The germline V gene has CDR1 SGHAT and CDR2 FQNNGV. This CDR3 has 15 amino acids. The V end lost 0 bases, the J end lost 8 bases, and 13 bases lay between the germline ends. The CDR3: CASSLDGQGGEKLFF. CDR3 DNA: TGTGCCAGCAGCTTAGACGGCCAGGGAGGGGAAAAACTGTTTTTT.

This clone occurred a few times. The J gene is TRBJ2-3, the V gene TRBV6-5; 7 bases align to TRBD2. V lost 0 bases and J lost 2; bases outside the gene matches: 2. Germline-derived CDR1 and CDR2 are MNHEY and SVGAGI. The CDR3 contains 15 residues. CDR3 in amino acids: CASSYSLAVTDTQYF. The CDR3 nucleotides read TGTGCCAGCAGTTACTCCCTAGCGGTCACAGATACGCAGTATTTT.

This chain joins TRBV29-1 and TRBJ2-2, with 9 positions matching TRBD1. Germline V gene sequence: CDR1 SQVTM, CDR2 ANQGSEA. The CDR3 sequence is 13 residues long. This CDR3 is CSGTGINAGELFF. In nucleotides, the CDR3 is TGCAGTGGGACAGGGATAAACGCGGGGGAGCTGTTTTTT.

V is TRBV9 and J is TRBJ2-3, with 7 bases that match TRBD2. The junction had 1 base not matched to a gene; V was cut back by 1 base and J by 2 bases. The germline CDR1 and CDR2 sequences are SGDLS and YYNGEE. This CDR3 comprises 14 residues. In nucleotides, the CDR3 is TGTGCCAGCAGCGTACGGGACTACACAGATACGCAGTATTTT. This gives the protein CASSVRDYTDTQYF.

The CDR3, as DNA: TGTGCCAGCACTAAACCCGGGACAGGGCTTCCAGATACGCAGTATTTT. Its translation: CASTKPGTGLPDTQYF. J is TRBJ2-3 and V is TRBV28; 9 bases align to TRBD1. Trimming removed 7 bases from V and 4 bases from J; junction bases left unmatched: 12. The germline CDR1 and CDR2 sequences are MDHEN and SYDVKM. This CDR3 is built from 16 residues.

The V gene is TRBV27, the J gene TRBJ1-5; D perhaps matches TRBD1 (5 bases). From germline, CDR1 is MNHEY and CDR2 SMNVEV (reference sequence). V was trimmed by 7 bases and J by 5 bases, leaving 18 bases between them. The CDR3 is 15 residues long. For the CDR3, the DNA is TGTGCCAGCACCTCACTTCGTCAGGGTTATCAGCCCCAGCATTTT. Translation gives CASTSLRQGYQPQHF.

The chain uses TRBV5-6 and TRBJ1-2; D perhaps matches TRBD1 (5 bases). Germline CDR1 is SGHDT and CDR2 is YYEEEE. Trimming removed 4 bases from V and 4 bases from J, with 17 bases in between. There are 15 residues in the CDR3. CDR3 nucleotide sequence: TGTGCCAGCAGCCCTCTTTGGGGGGACTCCTATGGCTACACCTTC. Amino acids: CASSPLWGDSYGYTF.

This clone was picked up one time. This chain uses TRBV6-5 with TRBJ1-2; D may be TRBD1 (5 bases). Germline CDR1 reads MNHEY; CDR2 reads SVGAGI. The CDR3 loop spans 13 amino acids. V gave up 9 bases and J gave up 1 base, with 12 bases separating them. The DNA for the CDR3 is TGTGCCAGTGCGGACGGGGGTAACTATGGCTACACCTTC. It is translated as CASADGGNYGYTF.

This clone was recorded only once. The CDR3, as DNA: TGTGCCACCAGTGATCCCGGGACAGGGGTCTTCTACGAGCAGTACTTC. This codes for CATSDPGTGVFYEQYF. V is TRBV24-1 and J is TRBJ2-7, with 10 nucleotides matching TRBD1. V lost 3 bases to trimming and J lost 3 bases; unmatched junction nucleotides: 7. CDR1 is KGHDR and CDR2 is SFDVKD in the germline V gene. The CDR3 is 16 amino acids.

The chain employs TRBV5-6 and TRBJ1-4, with D possibly TRBD1 on 5 matching bases. This CDR3 has 13 residues. The V end lost 1 base, the J end lost 14 bases, and 15 bases lay between the germline ends. The germline CDR1 and CDR2 sequences are SGHDT and YYEEEE. The CDR3 protein is CASSLRQSRALFF. Written as DNA, the CDR3 is TGTGCCAGCAGCTTGAGGCAGAGCAGGGCTCTGTTTTTT. Supplemented by reference TRBV5-6 and TRBJ1-4, the full variable domain reads DAGVTQSPTHLIKTRGQQVTLRCSPKSGHDTVSWYQQALGQGPQFIFQYYEEEERQRGNFPDRFSGHQFPNYSSELNVNALLLGDSALYLCASSLRQSRALFFGSGTQLSVL.